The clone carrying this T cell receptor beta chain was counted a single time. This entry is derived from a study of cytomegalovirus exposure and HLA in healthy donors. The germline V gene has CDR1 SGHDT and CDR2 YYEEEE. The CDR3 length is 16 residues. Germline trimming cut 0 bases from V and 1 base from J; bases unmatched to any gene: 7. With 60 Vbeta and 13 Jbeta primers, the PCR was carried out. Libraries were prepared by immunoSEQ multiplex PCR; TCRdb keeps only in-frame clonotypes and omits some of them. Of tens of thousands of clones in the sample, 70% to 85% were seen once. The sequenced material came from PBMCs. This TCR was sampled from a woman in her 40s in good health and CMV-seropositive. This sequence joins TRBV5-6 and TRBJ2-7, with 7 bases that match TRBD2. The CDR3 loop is CASSLVGSGLSYEQYF. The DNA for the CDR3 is TGTGCCAGCAGCTTGGTCGGTAGCGGGTTATCCTACGAGCAGTACTTC.